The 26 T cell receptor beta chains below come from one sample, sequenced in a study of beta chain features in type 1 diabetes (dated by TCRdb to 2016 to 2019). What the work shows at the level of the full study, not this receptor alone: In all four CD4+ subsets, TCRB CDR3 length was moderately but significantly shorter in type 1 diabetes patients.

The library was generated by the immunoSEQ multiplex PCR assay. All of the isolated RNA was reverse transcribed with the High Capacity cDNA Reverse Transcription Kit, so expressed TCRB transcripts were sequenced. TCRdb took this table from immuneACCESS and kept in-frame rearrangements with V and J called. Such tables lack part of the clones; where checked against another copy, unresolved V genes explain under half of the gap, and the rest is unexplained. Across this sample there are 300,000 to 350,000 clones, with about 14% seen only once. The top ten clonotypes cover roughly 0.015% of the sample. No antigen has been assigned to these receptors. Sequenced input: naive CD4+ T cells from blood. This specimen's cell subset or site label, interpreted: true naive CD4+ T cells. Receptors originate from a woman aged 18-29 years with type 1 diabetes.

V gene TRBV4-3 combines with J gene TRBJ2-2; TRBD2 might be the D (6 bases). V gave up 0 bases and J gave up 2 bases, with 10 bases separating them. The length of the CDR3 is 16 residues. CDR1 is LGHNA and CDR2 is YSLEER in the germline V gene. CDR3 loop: CASSQEVAVNTGELFF. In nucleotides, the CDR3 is TGCGCCAGCAGCCAAGAAGTAGCGGTTAACACCGGGGAGCTGTTTTTT.

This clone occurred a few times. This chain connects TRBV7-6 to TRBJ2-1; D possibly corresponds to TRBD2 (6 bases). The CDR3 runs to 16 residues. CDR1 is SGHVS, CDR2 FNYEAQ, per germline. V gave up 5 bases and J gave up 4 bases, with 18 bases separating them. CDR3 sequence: CASSPEVGRYYNEQFF. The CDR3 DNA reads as TGTGCCAGCAGCCCCGAGGTGGGGAGGTATTACAATGAGCAGTTCTTC. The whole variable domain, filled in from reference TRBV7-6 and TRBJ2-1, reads GAGVSQSPRYKVTKRGQDVALRCDPISGHVSLYWYRQALGQGPEFLTYFNYEAQQDKSGLPNDRFSAERPEGSISTLTIQRTEQRDSAMYRCASSPEVGRYYNEQFFGPGTRLTVL.

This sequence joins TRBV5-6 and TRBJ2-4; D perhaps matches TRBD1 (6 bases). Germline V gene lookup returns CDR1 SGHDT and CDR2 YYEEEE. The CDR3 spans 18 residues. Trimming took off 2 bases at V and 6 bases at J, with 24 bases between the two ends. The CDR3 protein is CASSLNRNRAHGINIQYF. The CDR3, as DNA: TGTGCCAGCAGCTTAAACCGCAACAGGGCTCACGGCATAAACATTCAGTACTTC.

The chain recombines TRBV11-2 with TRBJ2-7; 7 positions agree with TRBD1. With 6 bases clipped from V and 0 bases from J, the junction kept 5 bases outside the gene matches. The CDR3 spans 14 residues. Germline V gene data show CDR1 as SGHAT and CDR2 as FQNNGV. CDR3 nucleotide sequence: TGTGCCAGCAGTCCCAGGGACAGCTCCTACGAGCAGTACGTC. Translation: CASSPRDSSYEQYV.

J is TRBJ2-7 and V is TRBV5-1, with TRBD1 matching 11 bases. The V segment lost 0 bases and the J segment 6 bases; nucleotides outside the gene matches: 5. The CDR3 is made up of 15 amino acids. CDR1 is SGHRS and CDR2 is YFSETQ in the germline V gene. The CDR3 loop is CASSLGGTGGAEQYV. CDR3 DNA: TGCGCCAGCAGCTTGGGAGGGACAGGGGGGGCCGAGCAGTACGTC.

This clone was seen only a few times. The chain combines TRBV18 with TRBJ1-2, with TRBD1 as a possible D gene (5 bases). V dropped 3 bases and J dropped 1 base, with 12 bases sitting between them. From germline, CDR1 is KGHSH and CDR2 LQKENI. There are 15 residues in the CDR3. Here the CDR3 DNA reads TGTGCCAGCTCACCCCAGGGAGGGGTTAACTATGGCTACACCTTC. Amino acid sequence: CASSPQGGVNYGYTF.

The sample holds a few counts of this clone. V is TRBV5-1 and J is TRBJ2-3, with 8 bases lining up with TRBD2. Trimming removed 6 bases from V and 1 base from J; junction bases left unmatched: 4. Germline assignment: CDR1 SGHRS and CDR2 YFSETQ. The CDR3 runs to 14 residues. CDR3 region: CASKATSGTDTQYF. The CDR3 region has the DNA TGCGCCAGCAAAGCGACTAGCGGCACAGATACGCAGTATTTT.

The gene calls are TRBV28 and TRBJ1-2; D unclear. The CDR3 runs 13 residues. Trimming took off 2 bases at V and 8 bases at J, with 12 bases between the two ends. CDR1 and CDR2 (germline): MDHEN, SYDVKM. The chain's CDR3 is CASSLRSVRGYTF. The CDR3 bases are TGTGCCAGCAGTTTAAGGTCCGTGCGGGGCTACACCTTC.

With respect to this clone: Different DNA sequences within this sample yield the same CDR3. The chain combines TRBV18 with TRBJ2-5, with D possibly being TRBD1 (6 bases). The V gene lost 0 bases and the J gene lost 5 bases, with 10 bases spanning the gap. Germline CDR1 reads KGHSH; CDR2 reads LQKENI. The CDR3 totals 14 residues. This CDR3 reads CASSPPAGAETQYF. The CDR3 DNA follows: TGTGCCAGCTCACCACCGGCAGGGGCTGAGACCCAGTACTTC.

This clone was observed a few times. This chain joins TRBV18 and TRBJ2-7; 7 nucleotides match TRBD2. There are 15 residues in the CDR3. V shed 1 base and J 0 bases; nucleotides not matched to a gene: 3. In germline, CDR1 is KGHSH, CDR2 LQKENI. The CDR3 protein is CASSPRGGPSYEQYF. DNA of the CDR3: TGTGCCAGCTCACCACGGGGAGGGCCCTCCTACGAGCAGTACTTC.

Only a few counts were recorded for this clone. The CDR3 is CASSPAAASSTDTQYF. DNA of the CDR3: TGCGCCAGCAGCCCGGCGGCGGCGTCTAGCACAGATACGCAGTATTTT. The chain combines TRBV5-1 with TRBJ2-3; D is ambiguous. Germline CDR1 is SGHRS and CDR2 is YFSETQ. The CDR3 spans 16 residues. V lost 4 bases to trimming and J lost 0 bases, with 15 bases between them.

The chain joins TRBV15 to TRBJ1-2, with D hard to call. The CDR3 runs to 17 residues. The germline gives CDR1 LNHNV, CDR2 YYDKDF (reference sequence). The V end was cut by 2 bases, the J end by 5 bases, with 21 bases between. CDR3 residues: CATSRPHPFGAAYGYTF. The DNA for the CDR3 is TGTGCCACCAGCAGACCCCACCCATTCGGTGCCGCTTATGGCTACACCTTC.

For the CDR3, the DNA is TGTGCCAGCATGCTTCCACTAGGTCTAGGAGAGACCCAGTACTTC. It specifies CASMLPLGLGETQYF. The chain employs TRBV25-1 and TRBJ2-5; possible D gene TRBD2, 5 bases. Between the trimmed V and J ends, which lost 7 bases and 4 bases, there was a span of 19 bases. There are 15 residues in the CDR3. Germline-derived CDR1 and CDR2 are MGHDK and SYGVNS.

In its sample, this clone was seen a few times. CDR3 in amino acids: CASSPHRLAGGEQYV. In DNA form, the CDR3 reads TGTGCCAGCAGTCCACATCGGCTAGCGGGAGGTGAGCAGTACGTC. The rearrangement uses TRBV27 and TRBJ2-7; the match to TRBD2 covers 11 bases. Germline V CDR1 and CDR2: MNHEY, SMNVEV (reference sequence). The V and J ends lost 5 bases and 7 bases, in that order; junction bases with no gene match: 10. The CDR3 runs 15 residues.

The CDR3 sequence is CASSPRRQDEQFF. The CDR3 DNA is TGTGCCAGCAGCCCTAGGAGGCAAGATGAGCAGTTCTTC. The rearrangement uses TRBV7-2 and TRBJ2-1; possible D gene TRBD2, 5 bases. This CDR3 is 13 amino acids long. Germline V gene lookup returns CDR1 SGHTA and CDR2 FQGNSA. V lost 5 bases, J lost 8 bases, and 13 bases lay in between.

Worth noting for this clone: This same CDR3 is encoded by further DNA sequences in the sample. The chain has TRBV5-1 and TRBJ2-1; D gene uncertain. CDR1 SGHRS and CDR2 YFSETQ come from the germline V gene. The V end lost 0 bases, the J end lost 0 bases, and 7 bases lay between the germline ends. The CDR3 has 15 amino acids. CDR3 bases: TGCGCCAGCAGCTTGGCGGGTTCCTCCTACAATGAGCAGTTCTTC. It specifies CASSLAGSSYNEQFF.

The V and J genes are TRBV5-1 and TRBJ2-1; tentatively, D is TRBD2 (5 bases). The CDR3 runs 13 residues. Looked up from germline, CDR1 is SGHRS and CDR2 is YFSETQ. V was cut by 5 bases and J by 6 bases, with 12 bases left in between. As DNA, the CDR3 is TGCGCCAGCAGTATTCTAGCCTCCAATGAGCAGTTCTTC. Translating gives CASSILASNEQFF.

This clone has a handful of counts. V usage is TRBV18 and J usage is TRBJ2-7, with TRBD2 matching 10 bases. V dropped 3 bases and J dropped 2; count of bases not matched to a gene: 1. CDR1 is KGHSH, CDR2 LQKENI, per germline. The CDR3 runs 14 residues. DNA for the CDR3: TGTGCCAGCTCACCTAGCGGGGGGCCCTACGAGCAGTACTTC. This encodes CASSPSGGPYEQYF. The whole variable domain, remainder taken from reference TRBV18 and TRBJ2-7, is NAGVMQNPRHLVRRRGQEARLRCSPMKGHSHVYWYRQLPEEGLKFMVYLQKENIIDESGMPKERFSAEFPKEGPSILRIQQVVRGDSAAYFCASSPSGGPYEQYFGPGTRLTVT.

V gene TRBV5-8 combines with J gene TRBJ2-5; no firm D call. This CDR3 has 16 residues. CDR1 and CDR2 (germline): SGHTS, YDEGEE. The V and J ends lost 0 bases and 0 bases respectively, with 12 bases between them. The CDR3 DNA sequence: TGTGCCAGCAGCTTGGGGTGGGCAGGCCACCAAGAGACCCAGTACTTC. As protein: CASSLGWAGHQETQYF.

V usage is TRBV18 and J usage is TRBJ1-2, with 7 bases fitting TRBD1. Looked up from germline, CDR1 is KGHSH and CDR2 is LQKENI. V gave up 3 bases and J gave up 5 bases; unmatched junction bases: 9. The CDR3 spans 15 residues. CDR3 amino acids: CASSPTGQAIYGYTF. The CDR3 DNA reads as TGTGCCAGCTCACCTACAGGACAGGCGATTTATGGCTACACCTTC.

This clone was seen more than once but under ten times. The CDR3 bases are TGTGCCAGCACCCCGACAGGTTCCACTGAAGCTTTCTTT. Translated, it gives CASTPTGSTEAFF. The chain joins TRBV6-5 to TRBJ1-1, with TRBD1 as a possible D gene (6 bases). Germline-derived CDR1 and CDR2 are MNHEY and SVGAGI. Trimming stripped 7 bases from V and 4 bases from J, with 13 bases between. The CDR3 has 13 amino acids.

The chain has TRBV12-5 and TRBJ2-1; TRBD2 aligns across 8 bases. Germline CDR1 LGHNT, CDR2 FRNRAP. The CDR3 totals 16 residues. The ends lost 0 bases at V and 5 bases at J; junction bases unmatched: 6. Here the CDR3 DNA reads TGTGCTAGTGGTTTGGTACTAGCGGAGCCCCACAATGAGCAGTTCTTC. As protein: CASGLVLAEPHNEQFF.

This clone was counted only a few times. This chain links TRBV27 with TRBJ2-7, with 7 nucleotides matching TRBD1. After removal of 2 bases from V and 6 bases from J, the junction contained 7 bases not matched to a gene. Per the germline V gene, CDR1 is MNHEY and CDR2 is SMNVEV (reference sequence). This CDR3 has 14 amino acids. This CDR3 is CASSLRVDRAEQYF. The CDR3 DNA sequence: TGTGCCAGCAGTTTAAGGGTCGACAGGGCCGAGCAGTACTTC.

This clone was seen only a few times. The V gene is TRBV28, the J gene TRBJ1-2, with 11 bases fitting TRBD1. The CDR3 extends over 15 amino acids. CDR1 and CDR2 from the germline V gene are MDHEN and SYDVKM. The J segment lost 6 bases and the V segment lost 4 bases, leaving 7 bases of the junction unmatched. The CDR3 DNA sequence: TGTGCCAGCAGTTCGACGCCGGGACAGGGGGATGGCTACACCTTC. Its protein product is CASSSTPGQGDGYTF.

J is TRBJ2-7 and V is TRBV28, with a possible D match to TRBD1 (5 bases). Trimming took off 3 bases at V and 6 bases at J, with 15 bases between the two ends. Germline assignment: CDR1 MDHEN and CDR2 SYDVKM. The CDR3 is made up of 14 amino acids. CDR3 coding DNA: TGTGCCAGCAGTTTTCGGGCAGGGTGGGGCGAGCAGTACGTC. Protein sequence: CASSFRAGWGEQYV.

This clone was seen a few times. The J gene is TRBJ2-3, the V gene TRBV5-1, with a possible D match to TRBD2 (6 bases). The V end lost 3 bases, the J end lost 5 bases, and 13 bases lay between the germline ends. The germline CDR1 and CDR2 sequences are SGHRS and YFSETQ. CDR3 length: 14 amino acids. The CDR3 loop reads CASSSGTAKDTQYF. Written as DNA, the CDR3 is TGCGCCAGCAGCTCCGGGACTGCCAAAGATACGCAGTATTTT.